Listed below are T cell receptor beta chains from one sample, sequenced in a study of blood T cells in healthy people across ages. A single record per CDR3 protein comes from TCRdb applying MiXCR to the 5' RACE reads. The table shows around 870,000 distinct CDR3 sequences, with around 30% occurring only once. Sequencing was performed on blood. The origin of the receptors is a woman of 80 years or more in good health. CDR3s leave out the opening cysteine and the closing phenylalanine or tryptophan. Fields, in order: V gene, CDR3 protein.

TRBV5-1	ASSSSLSSYNEQF
TRBV7-2	ASSSALGGLSEQY
TRBV30	AWSVMQGTEAF
TRBV5-1	ASSLFGGGAYNEQY
TRBV7-6	ASSLTLARGEKLF
TRBV28	ASSHLRESYNEQF
TRBV3-1	ASSVRLGGADTQY
TRBV2	ASSGQGPYNEQF
TRBV30	AWSVRVGKYEQY
TRBV24-1	ATSSRTGRDIQY
TRBV28	ASSPVVGGANVLT
TRBV6-6	ASSRLTGTYGYT
TRBV19	ASSILHNEQF
TRBV9	ASSPPGAGETQY
TRBV12-3/TRBV12-4	ASSHRVSPDAQY
TRBV6-2/TRBV6-3	ASSPGSYLQH
TRBV4-2	ASSQVGVGYGYT
TRBV4-1	ASSPGTGIPQPQH
TRBV20-1	SAAGTEYGIQY
TRBV11-2	ASSLYRARTNTEAF
TRBV16	ASSQSGSRGEQF
TRBV6-2/TRBV6-3	ASQSLGNTEAF
TRBV7-2	ASSLVPGLAKADTQY
TRBV19	ASSPRGRRQGTYNEQF
TRBV19	ASSIYQGGFGYEQF
TRBV24-1	ATSDLGGTQY
TRBV18	ASSPRGQGPIGNQPQH
TRBV7-2	ASSLDLQGGGYT
TRBV6-2/TRBV6-3	ACSSPADRTEAF
TRBV12-3/TRBV12-4	ASSPVFSSYEQY
TRBV4-3	ASSLGAMTAEQF
TRBV30	AWSSWDNQPQH
TRBV20-1	SALSGTNNQPQH
TRBV20-1	SARVDGRNYGYT
TRBV7-8	ASSLGALSGNTIY
TRBV11-3	ASSHGADRFNEQF
TRBV3-1	ASSQGGPGTEAF
TRBV20-1	SASEGSGPEKLF
TRBV4-1	ASSRDLATYEQY
TRBV2	ASSERSGGFNEQF
TRBV11-2	ASSLLTDKRSYNEQY
TRBV20-1	SATNPALRGDNEQY
TRBV27	ASTLGTTQY
TRBV7-8	ASSRITGSNSDTQY
TRBV7-2	ASRLGTRYNEQF
TRBV7-4	AGSPCGLLTFMSYNEQF
TRBV9	ASSVALVNTEAF
TRBV7-9	ASSLGGTFYEQY
TRBV15	ATRDRDKSPYNEQF
TRBV6-1	ASRKDLSNQPQH
TRBV7-3	ASSRRSGIYTDTQY
TRBV11-2	ASSLDRRGTEAF
TRBV4-1	ASSPQIYGGGGSNEQF
TRBV5-1	ASSSTQGNTEAF
TRBV6-2/TRBV6-3	ASSPRSGGDFTDTQD
TRBV7-2	ASRGTGSGNRETQY
TRBV12-3/TRBV12-4	ASKRGNQF
TRBV13	ASSLANVGYT
TRBV13	ASSLVSGAEAF